This TCR beta chain was captured by sequencing in a study of blood T cell repertoires in COVID-19. Study summary: Both acute and convalescent COVID-19 samples were obtained from the United States, Italy and Spain. Sample material is recorded as cDNA or gDNA derived from T cells, B-cell-depleted T cells, or PBMCs.

Methods used by the authors: It was from reference gene primer amplification that nucleated cell counts were estimated. The table came from immunoSEQ multiplex PCR; TCRdb's copy has only in-frame clones and leaves some out. D and trimming were read from the DNA, whereas the V and J calls and clone size are those reported in that table. The sample has about 30,000 clones, approximately 91% seen once. The V gene lost 0 bases and the J gene lost 2 bases, with 7 bases spanning the gap. CDR1 and CDR2 from the germline V gene are SGHNT and YYREEE (reference sequence). The CDR3 sequence is 14 residues long.

This receptor was taken from a man aged 60 to 69 with active or convalescent COVID-19. V is TRBV5-4 and J is TRBJ2-3; D is undetermined. Sequenced input: peripheral blood. The CDR3 loop reads CASSLGAPTDTQYF. The CDR3 DNA is TGTGCCAGCAGCTTGGGGGCCCCCACAGATACGCAGTATTTT.